The 5 T cell receptor beta chains presented below share a single source sample, sequenced in a study of T cell repertoires and HLA-DP antigens. Clones were sequenced by immunoSEQ multiplex PCR, and TCRdb holds only the in-frame ones, with some missing. The data show approximately 86,000 clones, more than 75% seen once. These receptors' targets are unknown. Sequencing used CD4+ T cells from PBMCs. The receptor source for this set is a man in his forties or fifties in good health and CMV-seronegative.

The rearrangement joins TRBV18 to TRBJ1-2, with D perhaps matching TRBD1 (5 bases). The CDR3 loop spans 15 amino acids. Trimming took 3 bases from V and 8 from J, leaving 19 bases between them. Per the germline V gene, CDR1 is KGHSH and CDR2 is LQKENI. The CDR3 bases are TGTGCCAGCTCACCCCTCGACCTGGGGGTCGGAGGCTACACCTTC. Protein product: CASSPLDLGVGGYTF.

V and J are TRBV14 and TRBJ2-3; 7 positions match TRBD1. The CDR3 runs 15 residues. Unmatched junction bases numbered 6, after V lost 3 bases and J lost 3 bases. The germline V gene encodes CDR1 SGHDN and CDR2 FVKESK. The CDR3 bases are TGTGCCAGCAGCCAGACAGGGACGGGAACAGATACGCAGTATTTT. As protein: CASSQTGTGTDTQYF.

This clone occurred once. The identical CDR3 is also encoded by other nucleotide sequences in the sample. The CDR3 is CASSGQGRNSPLHF. CDR3 DNA: TGTGCCAGCAGTGGACAGGGTCGGAATTCACCCCTCCACTTT. The chain has TRBV25-1 and TRBJ1-6; 7 bases align to TRBD1. The CDR3 is 14 residues long. J was trimmed by 7 bases and V by 4 bases; bases with no gene match: 4. Germline CDR1 and CDR2: MGHDK and SYGVNS.

This clone was found a few times. This sequence joins TRBV7-3 and TRBJ1-1; 12 positions agree with TRBD1. CDR1 and CDR2 from the germline V gene are SGHTA and FQGTGA. The V segment lost 5 bases and the J segment 4 bases; nucleotides outside the gene matches: 5. This CDR3 has 15 amino acids. The CDR3 is CASSGTGGAGTEAFF. As DNA, the CDR3 is TGTGCCAGCAGCGGGACAGGGGGCGCGGGCACTGAAGCTTTCTTT.

This chain joins TRBV11-2 and TRBJ1-2; D ambiguous. Germline-derived CDR1 and CDR2 are SGHAT and FQNNGV. The CDR3 has 14 amino acids. The V end was cut by 3 bases, the J end by 8 bases, with 16 bases between. As DNA, the CDR3 is TGTGCCAGCAGCTTCCCCGTGGCATCGGGGGGCTACACCTTC. Translated, it gives CASSFPVASGGYTF.